These 29 T cell receptor beta chains came from one sample sequenced in a study of PD-1 blockade in classical Hodgkin lymphoma. Clones were read by immunoSEQ multiplex PCR, and TCRdb kept only the in-frame ones, dropping some. The sample gives 4,000 to 6,000 clones, roughly nine tenths of which show up once; under 15% is in the top ten. The time point: newly diagnosed, previously untreated cHL patient sample. Researchers pulled CD8+ T cells out of thawed PBMCs using magnetic negative selection. Sample: CD8+ T cells from blood. The source of these receptors is a human donor with classical Hodgkin lymphoma.

The chain has TRBV27 and TRBJ1-1; D remains ambiguous. V shed 1 base and J shed 1 base, with 4 bases lying between them. The germline V gene encodes CDR1 MNHEY and CDR2 SMNVEV (reference sequence). This CDR3 is 13 amino acids long. The DNA for the CDR3 is TGTGCCAGCAGTTTATGGGGGAACACTGAAGCTTTCTTT. Translated, it gives CASSLWGNTEAFF.

The V and J genes are TRBV7-2 and TRBJ2-7; TRBD2 agrees at 10 bases. Per the germline V gene, CDR1 is SGHTA and CDR2 is FQGNSA. V was clipped by 0 bases and J by 0 bases; unmatched bases: 5. The CDR3 sequence is 17 residues long. DNA for the CDR3: TGTGCCAGCAGCTTAGCAGTAACTAGCGGGGCCTCCTACGAGCAGTACTTC. It codes for CASSLAVTSGASYEQYF. The variable domain in full, with the rest retrieved from reference TRBV7-2 and TRBJ2-7, is GAGVSQSPSNKVTEKGKDVELRCDPISGHTALYWYRQSLGQGLEFLIYFQGNSAPDKSGLPSDRFSAERTGGSVSTLTIQRTQQEDSAVYLCASSLAVTSGASYEQYFGPGTRLTVT.

This chain uses TRBV9 with TRBJ2-1; possibly TRBD2 for D (6 bases). Between the trimmed V and J ends, which lost 1 base and 8 bases, there was a span of 16 bases. This CDR3 region has 15 residues. CDR1 is SGDLS, CDR2 YYNGEE, per germline. CDR3 nucleotides: TGTGCCAGCAGCGTAAGCGGGCGGACGGCGGATGAGCAGTTCTTC. Its translation: CASSVSGRTADEQFF.

The chain combines TRBV25-1 with TRBJ2-1; D not certain. This CDR3 has 14 residues. Germline V gives CDR1 MGHDK, CDR2 SYGVNS. Trimming took off 4 bases at V and 4 bases at J, with 11 bases between the two ends. Here the CDR3 DNA reads TGTGCCAGCAGTGTTAACGGTACATACAATGAGCAGTTCTTC. Translation: CASSVNGTYNEQFF.

The V gene is TRBV7-2, the J gene TRBJ2-1; 11 bases map to TRBD2. V was pared by 5 bases and J by 9 bases, with 9 bases of the junction left unmatched. Germline assignment: CDR1 SGHTA and CDR2 FQGNSA. The CDR3 is made up of 15 amino acids. CDR3 nucleotides: TGTGCCAGCAGCGTGGGACTAGCGGCCTACGCTGAGCAGTTCTTC. The encoded protein is CASSVGLAAYAEQFF.

This rearrangement joins TRBV7-2 to TRBJ2-2, with D perhaps matching TRBD2 (7 bases). The CDR3 is 15 amino acids. Germline CDR1 SGHTA, CDR2 FQGNSA. Trimming stripped 4 bases from V and 4 bases from J, with 13 bases between. For the CDR3, the DNA is TGTGCCAGCAGCTCTCCGGGGGGCTCCACCGGGGAGCTGTTTTTT. Protein product: CASSSPGGSTGELFF.

The chain uses TRBV19 and TRBJ1-5, with D perhaps TRBD1 (5 bases). Per the germline V gene, CDR1 is LNHDA and CDR2 is SQIVND (reference sequence). CDR3 length: 15 amino acids. The ends were cut back, 9 bases at V and 0 bases at J, with 15 bases in the middle. The CDR3 DNA sequence: TGTGCCAGCACAGATCAGGGTAATAGCAATCAGCCCCAGCATTTT. Protein product: CASTDQGNSNQPQHF.

The genes are TRBV4-3 and TRBJ2-6; TRBD1 aligns across 11 bases. V lost 1 base, J lost 0 bases, and 8 bases stayed unmatched. The V gene's germline CDR1 is LGHNA and CDR2 YSLEER. This CDR3 has 20 residues. The CDR3 nucleotides read TGCGCCAGCAGCCAAGCCCGGACAGGGGGCGCGGGCTCTGGGGCCAACGTCCTGACTTTC. Its protein product is CASSQARTGGAGSGANVLTF.

V is TRBV5-1 and J is TRBJ2-1, with TRBD2 matching over 12 bases. V dropped 3 bases and J dropped 6; count of bases not matched to a gene: 4. This CDR3 spans 15 amino acids. CDR1 is SGHRS and CDR2 is YFSETQ in the germline V gene. In nucleotides, the CDR3 is TGCGCCAGCAGCTCTCCGGGACTAGCGGGCAATGAGCAGTTCTTC. It is translated as CASSSPGLAGNEQFF.

V usage is TRBV4-2 and J usage is TRBJ1-1; D may be TRBD1 (6 bases). Germline CDR1 and CDR2: LGHNA and YNFKEQ. The ends were cut back, 4 bases at V and 4 bases at J, with 16 bases in the middle. This CDR3 is 15 amino acids long. CDR3 protein: CASSLSRGLGTEAFF. The CDR3 DNA reads TGTGCCAGCAGCCTGTCCAGGGGTCTCGGCACTGAAGCTTTCTTT.

The chain is built from TRBV27 and TRBJ2-7; TRBD1 aligns across 12 bases. This CDR3 is built from 12 residues. Germline lookup yields CDR1 MNHEY and CDR2 SMNVEV (reference sequence). The trim removed 8 bases at V and 6 bases at J, leaving 2 bases unmatched. The CDR3 loop reads CASGGQGAEQYF. The CDR3 DNA sequence: TGTGCCAGCGGGGGACAGGGGGCCGAGCAGTACTTC.

V is TRBV7-2 and J is TRBJ2-7; 9 bases are a match to TRBD1. The CDR3 extends over 15 amino acids. Trimming removed 4 bases from V and 3 bases from J; junction bases left unmatched: 7. Germline V gene sequence: CDR1 SGHTA, CDR2 FQGNSA. As DNA, the CDR3 is TGTGCCAGCAGCTCGACAGGGGGAATAGTCTACGAGCAGTACTTC. The encoded protein is CASSSTGGIVYEQYF.

The rearrangement uses TRBV7-9 and TRBJ1-1; TRBD1 is a possible D gene (5 bases). The CDR3 spans 15 residues. V was trimmed by 5 bases and J by 4 bases, leaving 17 bases between them. Germline V gives CDR1 SEHNR, CDR2 FQNEAQ (reference sequence). CDR3 DNA: TGTGCCAGCAGCCACCCAGGGTCCCCGAGCACTGAAGCTTTCTTT. Its protein product is CASSHPGSPSTEAFF. The full variable domain, completed using reference TRBV7-9 and TRBJ1-1, is DTGVSQNPRHKITKRGQNVTFRCDPISEHNRLYWYRQTLGQGPEFLTYFQNEAQLEKSRLLSDRFSAERPKGSFSTLEIQRTEQGDSAMYLCASSHPGSPSTEAFFGQGTRLTVV.

V and J are TRBV28 and TRBJ2-1, with unresolved D. The germline V and J ends were trimmed by 5 bases and 9 bases, with 5 bases remaining between them. CDR3 size: 10 residues. Germline loops: CDR1 MDHEN, CDR2 SYDVKM. The DNA of the CDR3 is TGTGCCAGCAGTGGCGTTGAGCAGTTCTTC. Encoded protein: CASSGVEQFF.

V is TRBV19 and J is TRBJ1-2; D uncertain. V was cut by 5 bases and J by 8 bases, with 12 bases left in between. Germline CDR1 and CDR2: LNHDA and SQIVND (reference sequence). The length of the CDR3 is 12 residues. Written as DNA, the CDR3 is TGTGCCAGTAGTGTCGACCAGAGAGGCTACACCTTC. Translation gives CASSVDQRGYTF.

The rearrangement links TRBV4-2 to TRBJ2-3; TRBD2 aligns across 7 bases. Trimming removed 3 bases from V and 4 bases from J; junction bases left unmatched: 1. The CDR3 extends over 13 amino acids. Germline loops: CDR1 LGHNA, CDR2 YNFKEQ. The CDR3 sequence: CASSHRGADTQYF. The CDR3 DNA sequence: TGTGCCAGCAGCCACCGGGGGGCAGATACGCAGTATTTT.

The chain combines TRBV7-8 with TRBJ1-2; D ambiguous. This CDR3 has 13 residues. The germline CDR1 and CDR2 sequences are SGHVS and FQNEAQ. Trimming left V 1 base short and J 2 bases short, with 5 bases between. The CDR3 reads CASSLEANYGYTF. In nucleotides, the CDR3 is TGTGCCAGCAGCTTAGAAGCAAACTATGGCTACACCTTC.

This chain links TRBV7-2 with TRBJ1-1; 7 bases fit TRBD1. J lost 0 bases, V lost 5 bases, and 9 bases had no gene match. This CDR3 has 16 residues. CDR1 is SGHTA and CDR2 is FQGNSA in the germline V gene. This chain's CDR3 is CASSPRGIGVNTEAFF. The DNA of the CDR3 is TGTGCCAGCAGCCCCAGGGGGATTGGGGTGAACACTGAAGCTTTCTTT.

This rearrangement joins TRBV13 to TRBJ1-5; a weak D match, TRBD1 (5 bases). Germline V CDR1 and CDR2: PRHDT, FYEKMQ (reference sequence). Trimming shortened V by 3 bases and J by 7 bases, and 10 bases separated the two germline ends. CDR3 length: 13 amino acids. Here the CDR3 DNA reads TGTGCCAGCAGCTTCGGGGCGGGCCAGCCCCAGCATTTT. The encoded protein is CASSFGAGQPQHF.

V is TRBV21-1 and J is TRBJ2-7; the tabulated D call, TRBD2, remains unverified against the DNA. TRBV21-1 is annotated as a pseudogene. This CDR3 has 18 residues. The CDR3 DNA is TGTGCCAGCAGCACACGGACTAGCGGGGGGTACACGACCTACGAGCAGTACTTC. Residues: CASSTRTSGGYTTYEQYF.

This chain connects TRBV21-1 to TRBJ2-4; the table's D call, TRBD2, was not checked against the DNA. TRBV21-1 counts as a pseudogene. The CDR3 covers 17 residues. The CDR3 reads CASSKGGTGLAKNIQYF. The CDR3 bases are TGTGCCAGCAGCAAAGGAGGTACCGGACTCGCCAAAAACATTCAGTACTTC.

The chain couples TRBV12-2 to TRBJ2-6. TRBV12-2 is a documented pseudogene. CDR3 size: 17 residues. The CDR3 loop reads CASRSRNHTKSGHVLTF. CDR3 coding DNA: TGTGCAAGTCGCTCCCGAAACCACACAAAGTCGGGCCACGTCCTGACTTTC.

The CDR3 is CATLPGTGIYGYTF. The CDR3 coding sequence is TGTGCCACCTTACCAGGGACAGGGATTTATGGCTACACCTTC. The rearrangement links TRBV19 to TRBJ1-2; TRBD1 agrees at 9 bases. CDR3 length equals 14 residues. Trimming removed 10 bases from V and 5 bases from J; junction bases left unmatched: 11. Looked up from germline, CDR1 is LNHDA and CDR2 is SQIVND (reference sequence).

The chain couples TRBV28 to TRBJ2-3, with 10 bases matching TRBD1. Trimming cost V 6 bases and J 4 bases; bases outside gene matches: 13. From germline, CDR1 is MDHEN and CDR2 SYDVKM. This CDR3 contains 17 residues. CDR3 in amino acids: CASSLDRGLRLADTQYF. In nucleotides, the CDR3 is TGTGCCAGCAGCCTAGACAGGGGGCTCCGTTTGGCAGATACGCAGTATTTT.

This chain uses TRBV7-2 with TRBJ1-2; D is unresolved. Germline values: CDR1 SGHTA, CDR2 FQGNSA. The CDR3 runs to 14 residues. V was clipped by 5 bases and J by 4 bases, with 14 bases between them. The CDR3 DNA reads as TGTGCCAGCAGCCCTGCCGGGAACCTCTATGGCTACACCTTC. This gives the protein CASSPAGNLYGYTF.

This chain uses TRBV30 with TRBJ2-7; D could derive from TRBD1 or TRBD2 (5 bases each). Per germline, CDR1 GTSNPN and CDR2 SVGIG (reference sequence). V lost 2 bases, J lost 3 bases, and 23 bases lay in between. This CDR3 spans 17 amino acids. The chain's CDR3 is CAWSPYGTDEGHYEQYF. The CDR3 DNA sequence: TGTGCCTGGAGTCCTTACGGGACGGATGAGGGGCACTACGAGCAGTACTTC.

The V and J genes are TRBV7-2 and TRBJ1-2; TRBD1 aligns across 8 bases. Trimming at V came to 0 bases and at J to 6 bases, leaving 9 bases not matched to a gene. CDR1 is SGHTA and CDR2 is FQGNSA in the germline V gene. The CDR3 consists of 16 residues. Here the CDR3 reads CASSLALGRGRDGYTF. CDR3 nucleotides: TGTGCCAGCAGCTTAGCGCTTGGCAGGGGGCGGGATGGCTACACCTTC. The full variable domain, its missing parts supplied by reference TRBV7-2 and TRBJ1-2, is GAGVSQSPSNKVTEKGKDVELRCDPISGHTALYWYRQSLGQGLEFLIYFQGNSAPDKSGLPSDRFSAERTGGSVSTLTIQRTQQEDSAVYLCASSLALGRGRDGYTFGSGTRLTVV.

CDR3: CASSQDSGGGNSPLHF. The CDR3 region has the DNA TGCGCCAGCAGCCAAGACTCCGGGGGGGGAAATTCACCCCTCCACTTT. The chain carries TRBV4-3 and TRBJ1-6, with D possibly being TRBD1 (5 bases). Germline V gives CDR1 LGHNA, CDR2 YSLEER. The V gene lost 0 bases and the J gene lost 7 bases, with 13 bases spanning the gap. This CDR3 is built from 16 residues.

The chain recombines TRBV4-1 with TRBJ2-1; perhaps TRBD2 as D (5 bases). CDR1 MGHRA and CDR2 YSYEKL come from the germline V gene. The CDR3 has 16 amino acids. With 0 bases removed from V and 2 bases from J, the gap between germline ends came to 11 bases. In DNA, the CDR3 is TGCGCCAGCAGCCAAGATAACGGGATGACCTACAATGAGCAGTTCTTC. Its protein is CASSQDNGMTYNEQFF.